This T cell receptor beta chain stems from a study of cytomegalovirus exposure and HLA in healthy donors listed by TCRdb under 2017. In terms of the full investigation: According to a later analysis, the 120 or so validation repertoires were produced on the same platform as the 666 repertoires of the first cohort. The study aimed to test whether cataloging public T cell receptors could reveal signatures of past pathogen exposure. A separate validation cohort of roughly 130 different subjects was used in addition to the 666-subject first cohort. The study combined high-throughput TCR immunosequencing, statistical association of individual TCRs with disease status, and machine learning to predict cytomegalovirus infection status. What the research found in general, with its limitations: In the study, around 150 TCR beta chains were listed as associated with cytomegalovirus. Subsequent analysis determined that TCRs grouped into clusters in the first cohort also showed a tendency toward co-occurrence across the 120 or so validation repertoires, and about 93% of cluster scores exceeded 0. In vitro tests confirmed that three of the cytomegalovirus-associated TCR beta chains recognize cytomegalovirus antigens. A later analysis had no HLA typing for the validation cohort, so co-occurrence there was scored across all 130 or so repertoires. The authors suggested that the approach could potentially be extended to other disease states and immunological phenotypes. Most TCR sequences were observed very rarely across donors, whereas some public TCRs were present in many individuals. In both the original and validation cohorts, the classifier was reported to diagnose cytomegalovirus status with high specificity and sensitivity.

The donors were included in the validation cohort of roughly 130 subjects, a group kept apart from the roughly 700-subject first cohort. Preparation of the library involved the immunoSEQ multiplex PCR assay. Under the source paper's analysis protocol: To diagnose cytomegalovirus status from the catalog of TCR beta chain sequences, a statistical classification framework was built. The source is immuneACCESS, and TCRdb retained only in-frame sequences with V and J called. Part of the clones is not carried over; for the studies checked, unresolved V genes explain less than half of this, and the remainder is unexplained. The V and J calls and clone size come from that table; D and trimming were worked out from the DNA. The sample table lists some 150,000 clones, roughly nine tenths of them with a count of one. Of the sample, around 3.4% is held by the ten largest clones. Of note for this clone: What antigen it recognizes has not been identified. The sample holds no much larger clone one base away, and base qualities are not on file.

Clipping removes 0 bases from V and 6 bases from J, with 6 as the unmatched junction base count. Measured from the cysteine to the phenylalanine, the CDR3 is 16 residues long. Solely the CDR3 DNA is kept, with 48 bases framed from the first base. The CDR1 and CDR2 encoded by the germline V gene are SGHRS and YFSETQ. Here the chain combines TRBV5-1 and TRBJ2-2, with TRBD1 identical over 9 junction bases. Input material: PBMCs. The receptor was isolated from a woman between 18 and 29 years old in good health and CMV-seropositive. The CDR3 is CASSLGGQGESGELFF. The DNA sequence is TGCGCCAGCAGCTTGGGGGGACAGGGTGAATCCGGGGAGCTGTTTTTT.